The 3 T cell receptor beta chains listed next were all sequenced from one sample in a study of blood T cell repertoires in COVID-19. Produced via immunoSEQ multiplex PCR; TCRdb's table is partial and in-frame only. There are roughly 120,000 clones in the sample; about 85% occur only once, and around 4.2% lies in the top ten. Source material: peripheral blood. The receptors here all came from a man aged 55 to 70 with acute or convalescent COVID-19.

The chain couples TRBV9 to TRBJ2-7; 9 bases are a match to TRBD2. The CDR3 loop spans 15 amino acids. The germline V gene has CDR1 SGDLS and CDR2 YYNGEE. The ends lost 0 bases at V and 3 bases at J; junction bases unmatched: 4. The CDR3 DNA reads as TGTGCCAGCAGCGTAGAGGGAGCGGGAGGCTACGAGCAGTACTTC. Translating gives CASSVEGAGGYEQYF.

V usage is TRBV24-1 and J usage is TRBJ2-2, with no clear D. The CDR3 spans 14 residues. The germline gives CDR1 KGHDR, CDR2 SFDVKD. The ends were cut back, 4 bases at V and 5 bases at J, with 10 bases in the middle. The CDR3 loop reads CATSDRSSTGELFF. The CDR3 DNA reads as TGTGCCACCAGTGACAGAAGTTCAACCGGGGAGCTGTTTTTT.

The chain joins TRBV11-2 to TRBJ2-5; 8 bases align to TRBD1. Per the germline V gene, CDR1 is SGHAT and CDR2 is FQNNGV. This CDR3 has 13 amino acids. The V segment lost 6 bases and the J segment 5 bases; nucleotides outside the gene matches: 5. CDR3: CASRGRGLETQYF. Written as DNA, the CDR3 is TGTGCCAGCAGGGGCAGGGGGCTGGAGACCCAGTACTTC.